These 29 T cell receptor beta chains share one sample of origin, sequenced in a study of T cells in Graves' hyperthyroidism and ophthalmopathy. The TCR beta CDR3 regions underwent amplification using RNA transcripts as the source. The HTBI primer set drove a first-round RT-PCR of the TCR CDR3. TCRdb re-called the multiplex PCR reads through MiXCR, storing one row per CDR3 protein. The sample has 200,000 to 300,000 distinct CDR3 sequences; approximately 24% are singletons. The sample taken for sequencing was blood. The receptors originated from a woman in her thirties or forties with Graves' ophthalmopathy.

J is TRBJ2-7 and V is TRBV12-3 or TRBV12-4; TRBD1 is a possible D gene (6 bases). V shed 5 bases and J shed 7 bases, with 12 bases lying between them. The CDR3 length is 12 residues. The CDR3: CASSQSGEEQYF. CDR3 sequence (DNA): TGTGCCAGCAGTCAGTCAGGGGAAGAGCAGTACTTC.

This clonotype was observed at least ten times. The genes are TRBV29-1 and TRBJ1-2; 11 positions agree with TRBD1. Germline CDR1 is SQVTM and CDR2 is ANQGSEA. CDR3 size: 13 residues. The V segment lost 6 bases and the J segment 2 bases; nucleotides outside the gene matches: 2. The CDR3 reads CSVRTGGNYGYTF. Written as DNA, the CDR3 is TGCAGCGTGAGGACAGGGGGCAACTATGGCTACACCTTC.

This clonotype was picked up one time. The chain combines TRBV11-2 with TRBJ1-5; TRBD1 might be the D (5 bases). Trimming removed 5 bases from V and 5 bases from J, with 19 bases in between. Germline CDR1 reads SGHAT; CDR2 reads FQNNGV. The CDR3 consists of 16 residues. The CDR3 nucleotides read TGTGCCAGCAGCCCTCAAGGTAAAGGGGTCCATCAGCCCCAGCATTTT. It translates to CASSPQGKGVHQPQHF.

The chain has TRBV12-3 or TRBV12-4 and TRBJ1-5; TRBD1 might be the D (6 bases). The CDR3 contains 15 residues. Trimming removed 5 bases from V and 1 base from J, with 12 bases in between. Here the CDR3 reads CASSERGISNQPQHF. In DNA, the CDR3 is TGTGCCAGCAGTGAAAGGGGGATCAGCAATCAGCCCCAGCATTTT.

This clonotype came up many times. The chain links TRBV19 to TRBJ2-5; D may match TRBD1 or TRBD2 (6 bases each). Trimming cost V 5 bases and J 3 bases, with 16 bases left between them. Germline CDR1 is LNHDA and CDR2 is SQIVND (reference sequence). The CDR3 has 15 residues. DNA of the CDR3: TGTGCCAGTAGTCTAATCGGGGGCAAGAAAGAGACCCAGTACTTC. Its protein product is CASSLIGGKKETQYF.

This clonotype was counted at least ten times. The chain combines TRBV28 with TRBJ1-1, with D maybe TRBD1 (5 bases). V was cut by 1 base and J by 1 base, with 19 bases left in between. CDR3 length equals 18 residues. The germline V gene encodes CDR1 MDHEN and CDR2 SYDVKM. Here the CDR3 reads CASSLFAGHKLGNTEAFF. Here the CDR3 DNA reads TGTGCCAGCAGTTTATTTGCAGGGCATAAATTGGGGAACACTGAAGCTTTCTTT.

The chain links TRBV29-1 to TRBJ2-7, with 14 positions matching TRBD2. This CDR3 is 17 amino acids long. V shed 0 bases and J 4 bases; nucleotides not matched to a gene: 8. Per germline, CDR1 SQVTM and CDR2 ANQGSEA. The CDR3 is CSVEDPGLAGVGYEQYF. CDR3 sequence (DNA): TGCAGCGTTGAAGACCCGGGACTAGCGGGAGTTGGTTACGAGCAGTACTTC.

This clonotype was observed many times. V and J are TRBV24-1 and TRBJ2-7; 8 bases line up with TRBD2. This CDR3 contains 14 residues. Germline CDR1 reads KGHDR; CDR2 reads SFDVKD. V was pared by 10 bases and J by 1 base, with 8 bases of the junction left unmatched. The CDR3 sequence: CATAHSGKSYEQYF. The CDR3 DNA is TGTGCCACAGCCCATAGCGGGAAGTCCTACGAGCAGTACTTC.

This clonotype showed up many times. The rearrangement uses TRBV20-1 and TRBJ2-3; the D gene is possibly TRBD2 (6 bases). Germline CDR1 is DFQATT and CDR2 is SNEGSKA (reference sequence). The CDR3 length is 14 residues. V was clipped by 5 bases and J by 1 base, with 13 bases between them. CDR3 sequence (DNA): TGCAGTGCTGGATATAGCGGCCGCACAGATACGCAGTATTTT. Encoded protein: CSAGYSGRTDTQYF.

This clonotype was observed a few times. It may be a read error: a sequence one base away is much more abundant. The CDR3 region has the DNA TGTGCCAGCAGTTACGCGACAGGGGGCTACGAGCAGTACTTC. Its protein is CASSYATGGYEQYF. The chain couples TRBV6-5 to TRBJ2-7; 9 nucleotides agree with TRBD1. V trimming: 2 bases; J trimming: 3 bases; junction bases outside the gene matches: 2. Germline V gene sequence: CDR1 MNHEY, CDR2 SVGAGI. This CDR3 region has 14 residues.

The chain is built from TRBV10-2 and TRBJ2-7, with 7 bases aligning to TRBD1. Germline V gene sequence: CDR1 WSHSY, CDR2 SAAADI. The V gene end was trimmed by 2 bases and the J gene end by 11 bases; junction bases not matched to a gene: 12. The CDR3 loop spans 14 amino acids. CDR3 sequence: CASSEGTGAPRKYF. In DNA, the CDR3 is TGCGCCAGCAGTGAGGGTACAGGGGCCCCTCGGAAGTACTTC.

This chain connects TRBV7-8 to TRBJ2-5, with TRBD2 matching 10 bases. Germline trimming cut 3 bases from V and 6 bases from J; bases unmatched to any gene: 7. Germline V gene sequence: CDR1 SGHVS, CDR2 FQNEAQ. The CDR3 is 15 amino acids. The CDR3 nucleotides are TGTGCCAGCAGCTTGTTAGCGGGAGGAGAAAAGACCCAGTACTTC. It encodes CASSLLAGGEKTQYF.

This chain connects TRBV6-5 to TRBJ1-2; D not resolved. The CDR3 runs 13 residues. Germline CDR1 reads MNHEY; CDR2 reads SVGAGI. V was trimmed by 4 bases and J by 4 bases, leaving 10 bases between them. The CDR3 coding sequence is TGTGCCAGCAGTTTAAAAGACGGCTATGGCTACACCTTC. This gives the protein CASSLKDGYGYTF.

The chain couples TRBV7-2 to TRBJ1-5; D is unresolved. V was trimmed by 5 bases and J by 3 bases, leaving 14 bases between them. The CDR3 has 15 residues. CDR1 and CDR2 (germline): SGHTA, FQGNSA. The CDR3, as DNA: TGTGCCAGCAGCCGTGAGGCCCAGCCCAATCAGCCCCAGCATTTT. As protein: CASSREAQPNQPQHF. The full variable domain, rest sourced from reference TRBV7-2 and TRBJ1-5, is GAGVSQSPSNKVTEKGKDVELRCDPISGHTALYWYRQSLGQGLEFLIYFQGNSAPDKSGLPSDRFSAERTGGSVSTLTIQRTQQEDSAVYLCASSREAQPNQPQHFGDGTRLSIL.

The chain combines TRBV20-1 with TRBJ1-1; 7 nucleotides align to TRBD1. CDR1 DFQATT and CDR2 SNEGSKA come from the germline V gene (reference sequence). V shed 5 bases and J 4 bases; nucleotides not matched to a gene: 4. This CDR3 is built from 12 residues. CDR3 region: CSAAHRGTEAFF. The CDR3 nucleotides read TGCAGTGCTGCCCACAGGGGCACTGAAGCTTTCTTT.

This clonotype was seen repeatedly, ten times or more. The genes are TRBV7-9 and TRBJ2-7; tentative D call: TRBD1 (5 bases). Germline V gene sequence: CDR1 SEHNR, CDR2 FQNEAQ (reference sequence). The CDR3 runs 12 residues. The V gene lost 5 bases and the J gene lost 6 bases, with 11 bases spanning the gap. CDR3 bases: TGTGCCAGCAGCCCAGGGTTCGTCGAGCAGTACTTC. This codes for CASSPGFVEQYF.

This clonotype was observed many times. The V gene is TRBV20-1, the J gene TRBJ2-7; 13 bases map to TRBD2. J lost 0 bases, V lost 6 bases, and 8 bases had no gene match. Germline-derived CDR1 and CDR2 are DFQATT and SNEGSKA (reference sequence). This CDR3 contains 16 residues. The CDR3 protein is CSAEGLAGQSSYEQYF. The CDR3 region has the DNA TGCAGTGCCGAGGGACTAGCGGGACAGAGCTCCTACGAGCAGTACTTC.

The chain recombines TRBV6-1 with TRBJ1-5; D remains unclear. V lost 7 bases and J 6 bases, leaving 16 bases between the germline ends. Germline V gene lookup returns CDR1 MNHNS and CDR2 SASEGT. The CDR3 runs to 14 residues. Here the CDR3 reads CASNPLLSGQPQHF. The CDR3 coding sequence is TGTGCCAGCAACCCGCTTTTAAGCGGTCAGCCCCAGCATTTT.

V usage is TRBV11-2 and J usage is TRBJ2-5; TRBD1 aligns across 8 bases. Germline V CDR1 and CDR2: SGHAT, FQNNGV. V shed 1 base and J 2 bases; nucleotides not matched to a gene: 3. The CDR3 covers 15 residues. CDR3 sequence: CASSLGRQGQETQYF. The CDR3 DNA reads as TGTGCCAGCAGCTTAGGGAGACAGGGGCAAGAGACCCAGTACTTC.

Many counts were recorded for this clonotype. The V and J genes are TRBV27 and TRBJ2-5; 9 bases match TRBD1. The CDR3 length is 17 residues. The germline gives CDR1 MNHEY, CDR2 SMNVEV (reference sequence). The junction had 14 bases not matched to a gene; V was cut back by 5 bases and J by 4 bases. The CDR3: CASSPYRGQGRGETQYF. Written as DNA, the CDR3 is TGTGCCAGCAGTCCCTACCGCGGACAGGGGCGGGGAGAGACCCAGTACTTC.

This clonotype was counted ten times or more. The chain has TRBV20-1 and TRBJ2-7; 11 bases align to TRBD2. Per the germline V gene, CDR1 is DFQATT and CDR2 is SNEGSKA (reference sequence). This CDR3 contains 17 residues. V shed 5 bases, J shed 1 base, and the junction held 13 bases outside the gene matches. The CDR3 region has the DNA TGCAGTGCTCTATCCCCCATTACTAGCGGGAGTTCCTACGAGCAGTACTTC. Translation gives CSALSPITSGSSYEQYF.

The rearrangement joins TRBV6-1 to TRBJ2-5, with a tentative D call TRBD1 (6 bases). The CDR3 runs to 11 residues. Germline CDR1 and CDR2: MNHNS and SASEGT. V lost 8 bases, J lost 6 bases, and 10 bases lay in between. CDR3 loop: CASHWGQTQYF. DNA of the CDR3: TGTGCCAGCCATTGGGGGCAGACCCAGTACTTC.

The genes are TRBV6-1 and TRBJ1-5, with D perhaps TRBD1 (5 bases). Germline CDR1 reads MNHNS; CDR2 reads SASEGT. The CDR3 loop spans 13 amino acids. V dropped 6 bases and J dropped 3 bases, with 9 bases sitting between them. CDR3 region: CASRRQYNQPQHF. The CDR3 region has the DNA TGTGCCAGCAGACGACAGTACAATCAGCCCCAGCATTTT.

This clonotype was recorded at least ten times. This chain connects TRBV20-1 to TRBJ1-1; D gene uncertain. Germline V gene data show CDR1 as DFQATT and CDR2 as SNEGSKA (reference sequence). The CDR3 has 12 residues. Trimming removed 7 bases from V and 2 bases from J, with 11 bases in between. CDR3 sequence (DNA): TGCAGTGTTGACCTAAGAAACACTGAAGCTTTCTTT. It codes for CSVDLRNTEAFF.

This clonotype was seen repeatedly, ten times or more. V gene TRBV6-5 combines with J gene TRBJ2-2, with D perhaps TRBD1 or TRBD2 (5 bases each). This CDR3 contains 17 residues. V dropped 2 bases and J dropped 5 bases, with 18 bases sitting between them. Germline CDR1 reads MNHEY; CDR2 reads SVGAGI. The CDR3 is CASSYELGDGLTGELFF. The CDR3 DNA follows: TGTGCCAGCAGTTACGAGTTGGGGGACGGACTGACCGGGGAGCTGTTTTTT.

This clonotype was recorded many times. The chain links TRBV19 to TRBJ2-5, with 8 nucleotides matching TRBD2. V dropped 5 bases and J dropped 5; count of bases not matched to a gene: 10. Germline-derived CDR1 and CDR2 are LNHDA and SQIVND (reference sequence). This CDR3 has 15 residues. Here the CDR3 reads CASSASGGRGETQYF. The CDR3 DNA reads TGTGCCAGTAGTGCCTCGGGGGGGCGCGGGGAGACCCAGTACTTC.

The chain carries TRBV28 and TRBJ1-5, with D hard to call. The CDR3 is 14 residues long. Per the germline V gene, CDR1 is MDHEN and CDR2 is SYDVKM. The ends were cut back, 3 bases at V and 3 bases at J, with 9 bases in the middle. CDR3 loop: CASSLVEDNQPQHF. Written as DNA, the CDR3 is TGTGCCAGCAGTTTGGTAGAGGACAATCAGCCCCAGCATTTT.

This clonotype was detected many times. The V gene is TRBV9, the J gene TRBJ1-2, with 7 nucleotides matching TRBD1. The J segment lost 5 bases and the V segment lost 1 base, leaving 5 bases of the junction unmatched. Looked up from germline, CDR1 is SGDLS and CDR2 is YYNGEE. This CDR3 has 14 residues. This CDR3 reads CASSVSGQAYGYTF. The DNA of the CDR3 is TGTGCCAGCAGCGTATCAGGACAGGCGTATGGCTACACCTTC. The full variable domain, in which reference TRBV9 and TRBJ1-2 provide the parts outside the CDR3, is DSGVTQTPKHLITATGQRVTLRCSPRSGDLSVYWYQQSLDQGLQFLIQYYNGEERAKGNILERFSAQQFPDLHSELNLSSLELGDSALYFCASSVSGQAYGYTFGSGTRLTVV.

V is TRBV7-6 and J is TRBJ2-2; D not certain. The V gene lost 4 bases and the J gene lost 7 bases, with 13 bases spanning the gap. Germline CDR1 reads SGHVS; CDR2 reads FNYEAQ. The CDR3 spans 14 residues. In DNA form, the CDR3 reads TGTGCCAGCAGCTCAAAGGGTTTGGTCGGGGAGCTGTTTTTT. Amino acid sequence: CASSSKGLVGELFF.